Included here is one T cell receptor (beta chain) sequence, with context. The controls, all healthy donors, were matched for age and sex. This sample was taken from a study of CD8 T cells in Susac syndrome. From germline, CDR1 is SNHLY and CDR2 FYNNEI. The V end lost 4 bases, the J end lost 0 bases, and 10 bases lay between the germline ends. The CDR3 runs to 15 residues. After extraction with the RNeasy kit, about 0.45 to 1 ug of the RNA was reverse transcribed using random hexamers. TCRdb ran MiXCR on the immunoSEQ multiplex PCR reads and lists one entry per CDR3 protein. The sample has over 95,000 distinct CDR3 sequences, 92% seen once.

The receptor comes from a human donor in good health. Input material: CD4+ T cells from PBMCs. This rearrangement joins TRBV2 to TRBJ2-1; no clear D gene. The DNA of the CDR3 is TGTGCCAGCAGTGGTCGCGTGAGCTCCTACAATGAGCAGTTCTTC. This gives the protein CASSGRVSSYNEQFF.